This is a list of T cell receptor beta chains from one sample in a study of blood T cell repertoires in COVID-19. Sequenced by immunoSEQ multiplex PCR; TCRdb stores in-frame clones only, minus some. Counted here are tens of thousands of clones, around 67% occurring once; the ten biggest clones make up less than 20%. The sequencing sample was made of peripheral blood. Receptor source: a woman in her fifties or sixties with active or convalescent COVID-19. Both conserved end residues are trimmed from each CDR3. Fields, in order: V gene, J gene, CDR3 protein.

TRBV6-6	TRBJ1-2	ASSYARGQGYT
TRBV3-1/TRBV3-2	TRBJ1-1	ASIEVAGLTEAF
TRBV5-4	TRBJ2-3	ASSVRDSSTDTQY
TRBV3-1/TRBV3-2	TRBJ1-2	ASSHRDSGGYT
TRBV5-1	TRBJ1-5	ASSLGQGFNQPQH
TRBV3-1/TRBV3-2	TRBJ2-3	ASSQDWGRGADTQY
TRBV6-2/TRBV6-3	TRBJ2-7	ASSVTAGSEQY
TRBV9	TRBJ2-2	ASSVVAGGGSAGELF
TRBV6-6	TRBJ1-4	ASSFVGEKLF
TRBV5-4	TRBJ2-3	ASNLGGGLQGTDTQY
TRBV28	TRBJ1-1	ASSSPGGNTEAF
TRBV10-3	TRBJ1-2	AISESAGERDGYT
TRBV28	TRBJ2-1	ASSLRNEQF
TRBV18	TRBJ2-7	ASSPAGDYEQY
TRBV27	TRBJ2-3	ASSPRTGGDTQY
TRBV6-5	TRBJ2-1	ASSYIAGDIYNEQF
TRBV29-1	TRBJ2-5	SLRTGRGETQY
TRBV7-9	TRBJ1-3	ASSLGRERYTIY
TRBV7-9	TRBJ1-2	ASSSTNNYGYT
TRBV7-9	TRBJ2-4	ASSGRGQGNIQY
TRBV24-1	TRBJ2-3	ATSDMGTSTDTQY
TRBV6-1	TRBJ1-1	ASSEWAGNTEAF
TRBV6-5	TRBJ2-2	ASSLARSGELF
TRBV30	TRBJ2-3	AWSPQLAGHTDTQY
TRBV5-4	TRBJ1-6	ASSYNRGRNNSPLH
TRBV11-2	TRBJ2-7	ASSPTGLEQY
TRBV10-3	TRBJ1-4	AISITGTGNEKLF
TRBV29-1	TRBJ1-3	SVAPRGGNTIY
TRBV15	TRBJ2-7	ATSTRQGPYEQY
TRBV30	TRBJ2-7	AWSVGLGSYEQY
TRBV2	TRBJ1-4	AGSTGNNEKLF
TRBV6-6	TRBJ1-3	ASSYSGQSSGNTIY
TRBV11-2	TRBJ2-2	ASSPTGGVNTGELF
TRBV10-3	TRBJ1-6	AISESRGRVNSPLH